This T cell receptor (beta chain) was found in a study of shared clonotypes between healthy human individuals. Germline loops: CDR1 MGHRA, CDR2 YSYEKL. V was cut by 3 bases and J by 2 bases, with 14 bases left in between. This CDR3 contains 15 residues. Naive-designated CD8 cells lacked CD45RO, were positively enriched for CCR7, and omitted terminally differentiated effector memory CD45RA+ cells. Method: immunoSEQ multiplex PCR; TCRdb's copy keeps in-frame clones and lacks some. The sample has about 2 million clones; 85% to 95% are singletons. The specimen sequenced was naive CD8+ T cells sorted from blood. The gene calls are TRBV4-1 and TRBJ2-7; D is possibly TRBD1 (6 bases). The clonotype comes from a man aged 18 to 30 in good health. CDR3 nucleotide sequence: TGCGCCAGCAGCCATTCCCAGGGGACCCCCTACGAGCAGTACTTC. It specifies CASSHSQGTPYEQYF.